This T cell receptor (beta chain) was captured by sequencing in a study of blood T cell repertoires in COVID-19. Study context: PBMCs, B-cell-depleted T cells, or T cells provided the cDNA or gDNA that made up the material.

As originally analysed: Reference gene primers were amplified, and this amplification served to estimate nucleated cell counts. Here immunoSEQ multiplex PCR was the method, and the copy in TCRdb shows in-frame clones only, minus some. For V, J and clone size, that table is used; D and trimming come from the DNA. Of over 110,000 clones in the sample, approximately 87% were seen once. Assignment of participants to cohorts was predicated upon participant-reported clinical history. The germline V gene has CDR1 LGHNT and CDR2 FRNRAP. With 5 bases removed from V and 7 bases from J, the gap between germline ends came to 11 bases. The CDR3 is 12 residues long.

This receptor was taken from a man between 50 and 59 years old in a cohort exposed to, infected with or recovered from COVID-19 (not recorded which). The rearrangement joins TRBV12-5 to TRBJ1-2; possibly TRBD1 for D (6 bases). The sequencing input was PBMCs or T cells enriched from blood (not recorded which). In DNA form, the CDR3 reads TGTGCTAGTGGTCCAGGGGTGGGTGGCTACACCTTC. Its translation: CASGPGVGGYTF. Based on the CDR3 plus reference TRBV12-5 and TRBJ1-2, the full variable domain is DARVTQTPRHKVTEMGQEVTMRCQPILGHNTVFWYRQTMMQGLELLAYFRNRAPLDDSGMPKDRFSAEMPDATLATLKIQPSEPRDSAVYFCASGPGVGGYTFGSGTRLTVV.